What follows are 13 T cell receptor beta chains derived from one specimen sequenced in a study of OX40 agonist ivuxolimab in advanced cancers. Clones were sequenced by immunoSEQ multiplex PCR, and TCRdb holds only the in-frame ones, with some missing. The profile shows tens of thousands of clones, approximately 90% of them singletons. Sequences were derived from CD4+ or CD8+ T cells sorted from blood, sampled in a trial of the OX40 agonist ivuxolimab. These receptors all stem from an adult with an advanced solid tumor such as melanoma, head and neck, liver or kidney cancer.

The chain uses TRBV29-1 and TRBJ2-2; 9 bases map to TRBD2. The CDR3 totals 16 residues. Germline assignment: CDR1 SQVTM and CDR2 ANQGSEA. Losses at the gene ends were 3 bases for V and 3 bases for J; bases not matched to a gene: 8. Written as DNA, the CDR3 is TGCAGCGTTGAGTGGGCGCGGGAGGGAGACACCGGGGAGCTGTTTTTT. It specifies CSVEWAREGDTGELFF.

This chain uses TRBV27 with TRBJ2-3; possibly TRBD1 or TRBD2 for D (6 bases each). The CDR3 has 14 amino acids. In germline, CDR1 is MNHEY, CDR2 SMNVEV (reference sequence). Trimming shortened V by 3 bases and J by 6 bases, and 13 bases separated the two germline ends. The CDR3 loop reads CASSLRGAGDTQYF. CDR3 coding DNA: TGTGCCAGCAGTTTGAGGGGGGCGGGGGATACGCAGTATTTT.

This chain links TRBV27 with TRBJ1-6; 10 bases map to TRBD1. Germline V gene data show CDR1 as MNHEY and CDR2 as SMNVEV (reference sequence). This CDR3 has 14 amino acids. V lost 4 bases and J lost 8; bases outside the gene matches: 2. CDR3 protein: CASSSGQGDSPLHF. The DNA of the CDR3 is TGTGCCAGCAGTTCCGGACAGGGGGATTCACCCCTCCACTTT.

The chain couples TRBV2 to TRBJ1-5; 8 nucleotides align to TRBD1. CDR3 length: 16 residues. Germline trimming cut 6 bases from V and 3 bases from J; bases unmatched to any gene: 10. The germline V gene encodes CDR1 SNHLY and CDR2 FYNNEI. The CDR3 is CASRPPGQGYNQPQHF. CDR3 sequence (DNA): TGTGCCAGCAGACCCCCTGGACAGGGCTACAATCAGCCCCAGCATTTT. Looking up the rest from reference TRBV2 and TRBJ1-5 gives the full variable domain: EPEVTQTPSHQVTQMGQEVILRCVPISNHLYFYWYRQILGQKVEFLVSFYNNEISEKSEIFDDQFSVERPDGSNFTLKIRSTKLEDSAMYFCASRPPGQGYNQPQHFGDGTRLSIL.

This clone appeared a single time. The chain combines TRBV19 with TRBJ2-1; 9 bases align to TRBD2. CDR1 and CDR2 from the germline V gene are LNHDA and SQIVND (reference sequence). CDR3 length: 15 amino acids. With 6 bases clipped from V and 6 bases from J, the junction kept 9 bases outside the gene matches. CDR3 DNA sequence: TGTGCCAGTAGCCAACCGGGACTAGCAATCAATGAGCAGTTCTTC. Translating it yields CASSQPGLAINEQFF. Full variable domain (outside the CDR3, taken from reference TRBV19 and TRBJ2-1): DGGITQSPKYLFRKEGQNVTLSCEQNLNHDAMYWYRQDPGQGLRLIYYSQIVNDFQKGDIAEGYSVSREKKESFPLTVTSAQKNPTAFYLCASSQPGLAINEQFFGPGTRLTVL.

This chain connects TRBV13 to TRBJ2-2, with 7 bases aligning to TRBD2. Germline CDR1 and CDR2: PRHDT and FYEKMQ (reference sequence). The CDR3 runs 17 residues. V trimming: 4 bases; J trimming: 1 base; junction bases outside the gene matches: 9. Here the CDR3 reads CASSWTGRIGNTGELFF. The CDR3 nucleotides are TGTGCCAGCAGCTGGACCGGGAGGATAGGGAACACCGGGGAGCTGTTTTTT. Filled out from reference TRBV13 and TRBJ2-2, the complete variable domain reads AAGVIQSPRHLIKEKRETATLKCYPIPRHDTVYWYQQGPGQDPQFLISFYEKMQSDKGSIPDRFSAQQFSDYHSELNMSSLELGDSALYFCASSWTGRIGNTGELFFGEGSRLTVL.

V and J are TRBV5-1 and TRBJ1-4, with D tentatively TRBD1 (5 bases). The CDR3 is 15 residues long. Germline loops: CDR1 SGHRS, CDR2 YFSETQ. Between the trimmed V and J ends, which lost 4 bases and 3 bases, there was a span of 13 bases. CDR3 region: CASSMEGVANEKLFF. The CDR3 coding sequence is TGCGCCAGCAGCATGGAAGGGGTGGCTAATGAAAAACTGTTTTTT.

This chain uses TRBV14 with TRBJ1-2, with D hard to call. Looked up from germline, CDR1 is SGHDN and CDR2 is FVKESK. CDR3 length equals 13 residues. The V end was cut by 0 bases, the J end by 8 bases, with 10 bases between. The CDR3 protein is CASSQDMGSGYTF. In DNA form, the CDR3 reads TGTGCCAGCAGCCAAGACATGGGTTCGGGCTACACCTTC.

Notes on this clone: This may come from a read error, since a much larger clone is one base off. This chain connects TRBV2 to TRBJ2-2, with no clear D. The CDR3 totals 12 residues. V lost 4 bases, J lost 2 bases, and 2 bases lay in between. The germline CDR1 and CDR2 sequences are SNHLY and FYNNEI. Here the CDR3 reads CASSGNTGELFF. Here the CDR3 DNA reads TGTGCCAGCAGTGGAAACACCGGGGAGCTGTTTTTT.

The CDR3 here is CASSPRTSGGNEQFF. The CDR3 DNA is TGTGCCAGCAGCCCCCGGACTAGCGGGGGTAATGAGCAGTTCTTC. V gene TRBV9 combines with J gene TRBJ2-1; TRBD2 matches 13 bases. CDR3 size: 15 residues. V lost 4 bases and J lost 7; bases outside the gene matches: 5. Germline lookup yields CDR1 SGDLS and CDR2 YYNGEE.

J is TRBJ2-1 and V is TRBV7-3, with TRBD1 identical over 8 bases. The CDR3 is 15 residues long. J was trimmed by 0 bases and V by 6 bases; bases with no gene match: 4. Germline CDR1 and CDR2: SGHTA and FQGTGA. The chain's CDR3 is CASSQGAFSYNEQFF. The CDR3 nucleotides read TGTGCCAGCAGTCAGGGGGCTTTCTCCTACAATGAGCAGTTCTTC. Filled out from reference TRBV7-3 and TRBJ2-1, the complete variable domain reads GAGVSQTPSNKVTEKGKYVELRCDPISGHTALYWYRQSLGQGPEFLIYFQGTGAADDSGLPNDRFFAVRPEGSVSTLKIQRTERGDSAVYLCASSQGAFSYNEQFFGPGTRLTVL.

In nucleotides, the CDR3 is TGTGCCAGCAGTGAAACTGTTGTAACATCGAACACCGGGGAGCTGTTTTTT. This codes for CASSETVVTSNTGELFF. The gene calls are TRBV2 and TRBJ2-2; D is ambiguous. Germline loops: CDR1 SNHLY, CDR2 FYNNEI. V lost 2 bases, J lost 0 bases, and 13 bases lay in between. The CDR3 loop spans 17 amino acids.

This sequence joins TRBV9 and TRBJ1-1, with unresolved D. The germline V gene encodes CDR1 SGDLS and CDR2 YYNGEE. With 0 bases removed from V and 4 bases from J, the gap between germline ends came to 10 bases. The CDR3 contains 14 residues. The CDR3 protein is CASSVDGVFTEAFF. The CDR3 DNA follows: TGTGCCAGCAGCGTAGATGGGGTTTTCACTGAAGCTTTCTTT.